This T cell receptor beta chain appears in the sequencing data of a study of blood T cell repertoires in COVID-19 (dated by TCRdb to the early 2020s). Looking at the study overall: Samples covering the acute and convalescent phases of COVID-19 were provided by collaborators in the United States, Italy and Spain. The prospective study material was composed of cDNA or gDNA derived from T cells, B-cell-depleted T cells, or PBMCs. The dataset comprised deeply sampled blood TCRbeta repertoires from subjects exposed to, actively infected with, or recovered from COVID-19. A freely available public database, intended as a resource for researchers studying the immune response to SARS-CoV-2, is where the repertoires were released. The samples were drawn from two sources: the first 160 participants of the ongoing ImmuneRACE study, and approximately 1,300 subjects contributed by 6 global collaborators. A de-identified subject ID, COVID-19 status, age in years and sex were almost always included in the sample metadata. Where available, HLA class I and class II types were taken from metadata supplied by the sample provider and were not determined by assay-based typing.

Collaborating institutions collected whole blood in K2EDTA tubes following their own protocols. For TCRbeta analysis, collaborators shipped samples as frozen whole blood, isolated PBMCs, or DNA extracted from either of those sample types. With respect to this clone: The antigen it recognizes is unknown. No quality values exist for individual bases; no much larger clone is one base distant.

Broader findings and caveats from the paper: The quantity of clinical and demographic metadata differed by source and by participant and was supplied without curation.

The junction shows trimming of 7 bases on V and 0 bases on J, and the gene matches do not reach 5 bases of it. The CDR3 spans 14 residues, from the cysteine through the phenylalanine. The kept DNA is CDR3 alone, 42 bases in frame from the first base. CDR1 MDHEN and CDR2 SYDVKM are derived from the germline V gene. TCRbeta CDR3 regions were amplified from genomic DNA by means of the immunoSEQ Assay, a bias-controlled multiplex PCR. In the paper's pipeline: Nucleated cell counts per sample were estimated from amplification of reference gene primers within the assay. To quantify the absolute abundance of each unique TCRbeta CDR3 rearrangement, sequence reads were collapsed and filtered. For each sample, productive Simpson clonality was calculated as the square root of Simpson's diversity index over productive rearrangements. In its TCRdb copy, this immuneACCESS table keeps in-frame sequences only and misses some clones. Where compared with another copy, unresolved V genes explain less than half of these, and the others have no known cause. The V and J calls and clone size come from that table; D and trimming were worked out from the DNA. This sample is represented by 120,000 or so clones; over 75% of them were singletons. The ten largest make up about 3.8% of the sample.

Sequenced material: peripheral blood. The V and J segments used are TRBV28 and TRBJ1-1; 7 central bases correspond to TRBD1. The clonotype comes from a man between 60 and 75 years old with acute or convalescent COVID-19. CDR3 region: CASTLTGMNTEAFF. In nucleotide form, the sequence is TGTGCCAGCACCCTGACAGGGATGAACACTGAAGCTTTCTTT.